This T cell receptor beta chain derives from a study of blood T cell repertoires in COVID-19. With V trimmed by 2 bases and J by 3 bases, 4 bases remained unmatched. The length of the CDR3 is 15 residues. Germline assignment: CDR1 SGHVS and CDR2 FNYEAQ. Assay: immunoSEQ multiplex PCR; the TCRdb copy retains only in-frame clones and omits some. The sample records about 220,000 clones, roughly 80% being singletons. The V gene is TRBV7-6, the J gene TRBJ2-7; 10 bases align to TRBD2. The material sequenced was peripheral blood. The receptor was derived from a young woman who had recovered from COVID-19. This CDR3 reads CASSLRASGSYEQYF. In DNA form, the CDR3 reads TGTGCCAGCAGCTTAAGGGCTAGCGGGAGCTACGAGCAGTACTTC.